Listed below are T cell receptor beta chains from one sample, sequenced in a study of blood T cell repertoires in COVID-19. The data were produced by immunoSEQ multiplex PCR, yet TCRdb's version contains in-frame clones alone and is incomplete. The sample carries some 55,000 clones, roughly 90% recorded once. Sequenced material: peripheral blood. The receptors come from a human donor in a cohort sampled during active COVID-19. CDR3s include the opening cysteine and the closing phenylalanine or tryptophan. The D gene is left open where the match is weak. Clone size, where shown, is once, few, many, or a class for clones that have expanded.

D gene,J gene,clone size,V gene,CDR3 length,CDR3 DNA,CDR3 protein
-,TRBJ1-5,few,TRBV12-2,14,TGTGCAAGTCGCCCAGGGGATAGCAATCAGCCCCAGCATTTT,CASRPGDSNQPQHF
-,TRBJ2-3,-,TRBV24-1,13,TGTGCCACCAGCTCCGGGAAGGCAGATACGCAGTATTTT,CATSSGKADTQYF
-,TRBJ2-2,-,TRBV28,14,TGTGCCAGCAACGTTGGACTCTACACCGGGGAGCTGTTTTTT,CASNVGLYTGELFF
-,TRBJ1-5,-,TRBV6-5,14,TGTGCCAGCAGTCAGCAGGGGAGCAATCAGCCCCAGCATTTT,CASSQQGSNQPQHF
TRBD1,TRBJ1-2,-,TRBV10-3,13,TGTGCCATCAGTGCGACAGGGCTGGATGGCTACACCTTC,CAISATGLDGYTF
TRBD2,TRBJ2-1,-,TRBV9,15,TGTGCCAGCAGCGTGACTAGCGGGGTTGTATATGAGCAGTTCTTC,CASSVTSGVVYEQFF
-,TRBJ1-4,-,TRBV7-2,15,TGTGCCAGCAGCCCTGGGGACACCTTTAATGAAAAACTGTTTTTT,CASSPGDTFNEKLFF
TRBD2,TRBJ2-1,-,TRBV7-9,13,TGTGCCAGCAACAATTGGGGGGGAAGCGAGCAGTTCTTC,CASNNWGGSEQFF
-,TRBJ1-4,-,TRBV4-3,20,TGCGCCAGCAGCCACTATGAGTGGGAGGGTGAGGGAGCCGACAGAGAAAAACTGTTTTTT,CASSHYEWEGEGADREKLFF
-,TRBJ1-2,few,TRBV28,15,TGTGCCAGCAGTTTCAGTGTATTGGGGAGCTATGGCTACACCTTC,CASSFSVLGSYGYTF
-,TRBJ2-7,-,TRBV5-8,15,TGTGCCAGCAGCTTCGAACCTCAGCTAGCCTACGAGCAGTACTTC,CASSFEPQLAYEQYF
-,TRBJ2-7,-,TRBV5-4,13,TGTGCCAGCAGCTTCGCGGACAGTTACGAGCAGTACTTC,CASSFADSYEQYF
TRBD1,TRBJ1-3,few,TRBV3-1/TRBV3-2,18,TGTGCCAGCAGCCAAGACAAGCGGGGGACAGGGGTTGGAAACACCATATATTTT,CASSQDKRGTGVGNTIYF
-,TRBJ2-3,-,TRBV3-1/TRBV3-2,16,TGTGCCAGCAGCCAAGCTCGGGAGCGGACCTTAGGTACGCAGTATTTT,CASSQARERTLGTQYF
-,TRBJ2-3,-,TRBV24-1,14,TGTGCCACCAGTCGGGATGCTAGCACAGATACGCAGTATTTT,CATSRDASTDTQYF
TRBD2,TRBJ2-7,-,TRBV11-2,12,TGTGCCAGCAGCTTGGGCGGGAGGGAGCAGTACTTC,CASSLGGREQYF
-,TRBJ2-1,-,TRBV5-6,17,TGTGCCAGCACCTCCAACGAGGGAGCGTGGTCCTACAATGAGCAGTTCTTC,CASTSNEGAWSYNEQFF
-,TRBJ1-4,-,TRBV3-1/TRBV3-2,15,TGTGCCAGCAGCCCCAGGTTAGGGAGGAATGAAAAACTGTTTTTT,CASSPRLGRNEKLFF
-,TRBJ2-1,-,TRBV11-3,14,TGTGCCAGCAGTAAAGGGGGAACCTACAATGAGCAGTTCTTC,CASSKGGTYNEQFF
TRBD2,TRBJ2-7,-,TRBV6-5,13,TGTGCCAGCTTTCTAGCGGACTCCTACGAGCAGTACTTC,CASFLADSYEQYF
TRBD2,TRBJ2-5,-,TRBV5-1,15,TGCGCCAGCAGCTTGGGCGGGGGGGATCAAGAGACCCAGTACTTC,CASSLGGGDQETQYF
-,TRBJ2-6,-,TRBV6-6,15,TGTGCCAGCACTATCCCCATTTCTGGGGCCAACGTCCTGACTTTC,CASTIPISGANVLTF
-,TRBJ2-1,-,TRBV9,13,TGTGCCAGCAGCGTAGACTTCTACAATGAGCAGTTCTTC,CASSVDFYNEQFF
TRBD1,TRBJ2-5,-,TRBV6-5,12,TGTGCCAGCACCCGGACAGGGGGGACCCAGTACTTC,CASTRTGGTQYF
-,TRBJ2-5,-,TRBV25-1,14,TGTGCCAGCAGTGCAAGAAACGGTGTAGAGACCCAGTACTTC,CASSARNGVETQYF
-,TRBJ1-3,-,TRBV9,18,TGTGCCAGCAGCGTATCAGGGATACCTCTCAACTCTGGAAACACCATATATTTT,CASSVSGIPLNSGNTIYF
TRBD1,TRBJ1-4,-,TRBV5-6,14,TGTGCCAGCAGCTTAAGGACAGGGATCGAAAAACTGTTTTTT,CASSLRTGIEKLFF
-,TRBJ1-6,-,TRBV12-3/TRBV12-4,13,TGTGCCACCGGGATTTCCTATAATTCACCCCTCCACTTT,CATGISYNSPLHF
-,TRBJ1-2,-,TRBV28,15,TGTGCCAGCAGTCAACCATGGACCTGGGAGGATGGCTACACCTTC,CASSQPWTWEDGYTF
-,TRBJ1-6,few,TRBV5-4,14,TGTGCCAGCAGCTTGGCTGGGGGGTATTCACCCCTCCACTTT,CASSLAGGYSPLHF
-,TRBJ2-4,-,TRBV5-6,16,TGTGCCAGCAGCTTGATGTTTCGGGGAGCCAAAAACATTCAGTACTTC,CASSLMFRGAKNIQYF
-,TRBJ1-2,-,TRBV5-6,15,TGTGCCAGCAGCTTGGTCCAGGGGAGAAGGGATGGCTACACCTTC,CASSLVQGRRDGYTF
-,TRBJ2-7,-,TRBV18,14,TGTGCCAGCTCACCACGAGCCGGGACCTACGAGCAGTACTTC,CASSPRAGTYEQYF
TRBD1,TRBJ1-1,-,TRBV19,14,TGTGCCAGTACCGAACAGGGGGCGCGAACTGAAGCTTTCTTT,CASTEQGARTEAFF
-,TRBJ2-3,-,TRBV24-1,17,TGTGCCACCAGTGATCCACCGTCAGGGGCGAGGACAGATACGCAGTATTTT,CATSDPPSGARTDTQYF
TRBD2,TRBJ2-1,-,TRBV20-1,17,TGCAGTGCTAGTCCTACCGGGGGGGAGGGCCTACAATATGAGCAGTTCTTC,CSASPTGGEGLQYEQFF
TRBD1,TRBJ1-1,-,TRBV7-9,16,TGTGCCAGCAGCTTAGTTGTAGACAGGGGGAGCACTGAAGCTTTCTTT,CASSLVVDRGSTEAFF
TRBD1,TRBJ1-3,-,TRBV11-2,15,TGTGCCAGCAGCTACGACAGGGAGGTCGGAAACACCATATATTTT,CASSYDREVGNTIYF
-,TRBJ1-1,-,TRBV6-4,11,TGTGCCAGCAGCGCCGGGGCTGAAGCTTTCTTT,CASSAGAEAFF
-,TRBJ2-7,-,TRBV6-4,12,TGTGCCAGCAGTGCCCTTTTCTACGAGCAGTACTTC,CASSALFYEQYF